This T cell receptor (beta chain) was identified in a study of T cell repertoires in ileal Crohn's disease. Study-level points and caveats: Active smokers at surgery had more clonal expansions than non-smokers. All patients with clonality above 26.8% had endoscopic recurrence. Compared with CD4 T cells, sorted CD8 cells carried more expanded clones.

Only in-frame clones appear in the TCRdb table, and some are missing; sequencing was by immunoSEQ multiplex PCR. The table has 2,000 to 3,000 clones, less than 95% seen once. In regard to this clone: Its antigen is currently unknown.

J lost 3 bases, V lost 4 bases, and 2 bases had no gene match. The germline V gene encodes CDR1 MGHDK and CDR2 SYGVNS. The CDR3 has 14 amino acids. The TCR comes from an adult with Crohn's disease. The sequenced material came from ileal tissue. The chain combines TRBV25-1 with TRBJ2-2; 7 bases are shared with TRBD1. In DNA, the CDR3 is TGTGCCAGCAGTGCCGGGACAGACACCGGGGAGCTGTTTTTT. Its protein is CASSAGTDTGELFF.